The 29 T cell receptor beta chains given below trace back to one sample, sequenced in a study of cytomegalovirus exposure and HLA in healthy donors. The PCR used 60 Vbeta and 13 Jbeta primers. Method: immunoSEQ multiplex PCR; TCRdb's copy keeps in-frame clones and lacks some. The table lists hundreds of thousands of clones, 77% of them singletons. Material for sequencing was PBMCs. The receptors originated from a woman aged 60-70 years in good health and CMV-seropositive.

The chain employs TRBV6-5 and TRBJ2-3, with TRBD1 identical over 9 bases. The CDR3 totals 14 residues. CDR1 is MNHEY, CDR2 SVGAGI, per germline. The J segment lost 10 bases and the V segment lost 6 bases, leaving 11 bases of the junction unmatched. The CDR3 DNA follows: TGTGCCAGCAGCCTAGGACAGGGGAGGGATCCGCAGTATTTT. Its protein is CASSLGQGRDPQYF.

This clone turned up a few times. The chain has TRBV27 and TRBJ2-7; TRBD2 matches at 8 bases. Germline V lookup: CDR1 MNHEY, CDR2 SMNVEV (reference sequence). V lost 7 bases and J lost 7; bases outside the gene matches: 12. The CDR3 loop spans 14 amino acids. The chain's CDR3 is CASIPLSGRGEQYF. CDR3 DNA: TGTGCCAGCATCCCCTTAAGCGGGAGAGGAGAGCAGTACTTC.

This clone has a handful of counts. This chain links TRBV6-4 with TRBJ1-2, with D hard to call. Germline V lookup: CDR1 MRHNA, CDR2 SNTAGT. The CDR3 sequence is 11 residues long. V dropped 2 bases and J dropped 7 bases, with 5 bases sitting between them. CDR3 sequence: CASSDEFGYTF. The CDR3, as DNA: TGTGCCAGCAGTGACGAGTTTGGCTACACCTTC.

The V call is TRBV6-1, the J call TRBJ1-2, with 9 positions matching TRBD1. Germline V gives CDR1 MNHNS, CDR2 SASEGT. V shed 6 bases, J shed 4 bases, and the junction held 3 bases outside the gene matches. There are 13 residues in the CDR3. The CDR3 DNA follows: TGTGCCAGCAGGGAGACAGGGGGCTATGGCTACACCTTC. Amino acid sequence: CASRETGGYGYTF.

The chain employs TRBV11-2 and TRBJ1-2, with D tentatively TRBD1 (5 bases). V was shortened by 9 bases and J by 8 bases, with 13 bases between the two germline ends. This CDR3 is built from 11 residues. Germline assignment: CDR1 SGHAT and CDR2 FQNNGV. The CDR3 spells CARGGGRGYTF. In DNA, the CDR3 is TGTGCCAGGGGGGGTGGGAGAGGCTACACCTTC. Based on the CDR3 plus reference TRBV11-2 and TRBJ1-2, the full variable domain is EAGVAQSPRYKIIEKRQSVAFWCNPISGHATLYWYQQILGQGPKLLIQFQNNGVVDDSQLPKDRFSAERLKGVDSTLKIQPAKLEDSAVYLCARGGGRGYTFGSGTRLTVV.

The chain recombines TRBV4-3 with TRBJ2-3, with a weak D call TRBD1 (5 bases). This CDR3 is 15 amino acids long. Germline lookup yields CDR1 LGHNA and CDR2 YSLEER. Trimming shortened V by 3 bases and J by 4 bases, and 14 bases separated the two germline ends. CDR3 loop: CASSQQRGWADTQYF. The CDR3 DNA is TGCGCCAGCAGCCAGCAAAGGGGATGGGCAGATACGCAGTATTTT.

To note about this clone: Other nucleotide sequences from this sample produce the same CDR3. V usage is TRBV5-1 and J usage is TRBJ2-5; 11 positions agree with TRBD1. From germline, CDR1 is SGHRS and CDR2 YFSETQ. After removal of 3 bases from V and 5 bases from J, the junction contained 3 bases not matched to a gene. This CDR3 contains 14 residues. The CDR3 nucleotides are TGCGCCAGCAGCTCCGGACAGGGGGCGGAGACCCAGTACTTC. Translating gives CASSSGQGAETQYF.

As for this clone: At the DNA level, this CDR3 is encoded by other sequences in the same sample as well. CDR3 protein: CASSLAGGYGYTF. CDR3 DNA: TGTGCCAGCAGTTTAGCAGGGGGCTATGGCTACACCTTC. The chain combines TRBV28 with TRBJ1-2; 7 bases fit TRBD1. CDR1 is MDHEN and CDR2 is SYDVKM in the germline V gene. J was trimmed by 4 bases and V by 2 bases; bases with no gene match: 1. The CDR3 consists of 13 residues.

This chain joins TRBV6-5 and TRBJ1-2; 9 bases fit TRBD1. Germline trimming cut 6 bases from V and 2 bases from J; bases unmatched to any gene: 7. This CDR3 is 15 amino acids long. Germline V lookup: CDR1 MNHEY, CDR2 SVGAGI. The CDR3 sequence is CASRTGQGRNYGYTF. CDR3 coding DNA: TGTGCCAGCAGAACGGGACAGGGCAGAAACTATGGCTACACCTTC.

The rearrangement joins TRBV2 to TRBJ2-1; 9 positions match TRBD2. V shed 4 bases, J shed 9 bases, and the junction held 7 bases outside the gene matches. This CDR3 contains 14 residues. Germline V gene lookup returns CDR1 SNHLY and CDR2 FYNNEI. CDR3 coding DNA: TGTGCCAGCAGTGGGTTAGCGGGAGTGGGTGAGCAGTTCTTC. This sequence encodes CASSGLAGVGEQFF. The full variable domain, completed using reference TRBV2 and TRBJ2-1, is EPEVTQTPSHQVTQMGQEVILRCVPISNHLYFYWYRQILGQKVEFLVSFYNNEISEKSEIFDDQFSVERPDGSNFTLKIRSTKLEDSAMYFCASSGLAGVGEQFFGPGTRLTVL.

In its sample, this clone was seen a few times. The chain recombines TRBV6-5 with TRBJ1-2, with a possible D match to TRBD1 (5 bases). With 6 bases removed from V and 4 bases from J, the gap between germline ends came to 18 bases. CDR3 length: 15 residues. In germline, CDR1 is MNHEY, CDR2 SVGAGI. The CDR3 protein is CASSQGGGISYGYTF. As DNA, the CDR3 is TGTGCCAGCAGCCAAGGCGGGGGTATTAGCTATGGCTACACCTTC.

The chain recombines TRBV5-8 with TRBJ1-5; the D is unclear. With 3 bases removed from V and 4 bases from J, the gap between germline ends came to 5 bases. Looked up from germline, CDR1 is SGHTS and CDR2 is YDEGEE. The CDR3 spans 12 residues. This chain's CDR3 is CASSSFNQPQHF. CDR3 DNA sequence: TGTGCCAGCAGCTCCTTTAATCAGCCCCAGCATTTT.

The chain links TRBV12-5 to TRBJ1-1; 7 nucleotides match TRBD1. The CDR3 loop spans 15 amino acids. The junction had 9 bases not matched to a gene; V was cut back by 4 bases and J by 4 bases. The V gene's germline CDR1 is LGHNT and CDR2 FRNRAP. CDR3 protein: CASGSNRGLGTEAFF. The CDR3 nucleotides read TGTGCTAGTGGTTCTAACAGGGGTTTGGGCACTGAAGCTTTCTTT.

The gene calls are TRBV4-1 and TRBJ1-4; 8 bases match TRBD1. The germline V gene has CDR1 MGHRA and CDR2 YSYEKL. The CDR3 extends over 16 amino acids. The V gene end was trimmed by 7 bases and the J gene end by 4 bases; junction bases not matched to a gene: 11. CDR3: CASTTYPGQVNEKLFF. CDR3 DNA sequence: TGCGCCAGCACCACCTACCCGGGACAGGTTAATGAAAAACTGTTTTTT.

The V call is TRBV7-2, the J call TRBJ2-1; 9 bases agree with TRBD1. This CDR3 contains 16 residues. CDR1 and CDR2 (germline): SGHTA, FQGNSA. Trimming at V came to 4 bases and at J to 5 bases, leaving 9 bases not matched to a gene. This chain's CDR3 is CASSSPGTGFNNEQFF. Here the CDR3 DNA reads TGTGCCAGCAGCTCTCCCGGGACAGGGTTTAACAATGAGCAGTTCTTC.

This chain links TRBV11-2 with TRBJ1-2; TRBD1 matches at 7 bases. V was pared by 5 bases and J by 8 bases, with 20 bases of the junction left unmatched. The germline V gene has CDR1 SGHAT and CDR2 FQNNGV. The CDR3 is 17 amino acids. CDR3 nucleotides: TGTGCCAGCAGCCAGTCCGGGACCGGGACAGCCCTAAAGGGCTACACCTTC. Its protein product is CASSQSGTGTALKGYTF. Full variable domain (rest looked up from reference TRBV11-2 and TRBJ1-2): EAGVAQSPRYKIIEKRQSVAFWCNPISGHATLYWYQQILGQGPKLLIQFQNNGVVDDSQLPKDRFSAERLKGVDSTLKIQPAKLEDSAVYLCASSQSGTGTALKGYTFGSGTRLTVV.

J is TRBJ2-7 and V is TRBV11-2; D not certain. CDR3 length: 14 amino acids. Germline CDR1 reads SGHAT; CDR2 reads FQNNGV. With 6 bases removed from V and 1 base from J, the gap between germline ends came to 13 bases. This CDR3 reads CASRSSFRSYEQYF. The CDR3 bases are TGTGCCAGCAGGTCGAGCTTTCGATCCTACGAGCAGTACTTC.

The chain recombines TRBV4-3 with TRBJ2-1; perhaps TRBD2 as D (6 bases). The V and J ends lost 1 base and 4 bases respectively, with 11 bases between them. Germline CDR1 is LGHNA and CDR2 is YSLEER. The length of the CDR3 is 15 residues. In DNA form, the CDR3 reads TGCGCCAGCAGCCAAGGTACTCGGGGGTACAATGAGCAGTTCTTC. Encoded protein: CASSQGTRGYNEQFF.

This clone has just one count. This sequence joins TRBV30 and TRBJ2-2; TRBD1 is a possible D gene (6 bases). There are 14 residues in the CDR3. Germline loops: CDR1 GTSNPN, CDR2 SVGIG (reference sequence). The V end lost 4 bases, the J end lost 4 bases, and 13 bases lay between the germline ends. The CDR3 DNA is TGTGCCTGGACTTACGGGACAATCACCGGGGAGCTGTTTTTT. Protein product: CAWTYGTITGELFF. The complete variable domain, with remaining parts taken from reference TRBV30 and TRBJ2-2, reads SQTIHQWPATLVQPVGSPLSLECTVEGTSNPNLYWYRQAAGRGLQLLFYSVGIGQISSEVPQNLSASRPQDRQFILSSKKLLLSDSGFYLCAWTYGTITGELFFGEGSRLTVL.

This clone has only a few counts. Here the CDR3 reads CASSLTMYPGNNEQFF. CDR3 bases: TGTGCCAGCAGCTTAACTATGTATCCGGGGAACAATGAGCAGTTCTTC. The chain has TRBV11-2 and TRBJ2-1; a possible D gene is TRBD2 (5 bases). The germline V gene has CDR1 SGHAT and CDR2 FQNNGV. Deletions cut 2 bases from V and 5 bases from J, with 16 bases between. CDR3 length: 16 residues. Full variable domain (missing parts from reference TRBV11-2 and TRBJ2-1): EAGVAQSPRYKIIEKRQSVAFWCNPISGHATLYWYQQILGQGPKLLIQFQNNGVVDDSQLPKDRFSAERLKGVDSTLKIQPAKLEDSAVYLCASSLTMYPGNNEQFFGPGTRLTVL.

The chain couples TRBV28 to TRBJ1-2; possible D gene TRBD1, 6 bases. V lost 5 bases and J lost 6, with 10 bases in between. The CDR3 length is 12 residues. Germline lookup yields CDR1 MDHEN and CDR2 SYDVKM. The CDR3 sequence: CASSAQGNGYTF. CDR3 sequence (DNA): TGTGCCAGCAGTGCACAGGGTAATGGCTACACCTTC.

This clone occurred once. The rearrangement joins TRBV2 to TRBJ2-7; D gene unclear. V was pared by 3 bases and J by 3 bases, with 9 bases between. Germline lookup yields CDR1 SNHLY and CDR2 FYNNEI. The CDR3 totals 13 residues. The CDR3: CASSDNSYYEQYF. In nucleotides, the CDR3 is TGTGCCAGCAGTGATAACAGCTACTACGAGCAGTACTTC.

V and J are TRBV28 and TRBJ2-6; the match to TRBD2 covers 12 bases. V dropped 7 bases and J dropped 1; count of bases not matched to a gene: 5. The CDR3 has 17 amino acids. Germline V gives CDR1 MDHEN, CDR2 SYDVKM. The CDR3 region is CASKPTSGSSGANVLTF. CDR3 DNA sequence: TGTGCCAGCAAACCGACTAGCGGGAGTTCTGGGGCCAACGTCCTGACTTTC.

CDR3 sequence reads: CASSLTSPYEQYF. The CDR3 bases are TGCGCCAGCAGCTTGACGTCCCCCTACGAGCAGTACTTC. The chain has TRBV5-1 and TRBJ2-5; D unclear. The J call may be wrong; the DNA end is better matched by TRBJ2-7. This CDR3 region has 13 residues. From germline, CDR1 is SGHRS and CDR2 YFSETQ.

The CDR3 sequence is CASSPTSGHQETQYF. DNA for the CDR3: TGTGCCAGTAGCCCGACTAGCGGGCACCAAGAGACCCAGTACTTC. V usage is TRBV19 and J usage is TRBJ2-5, with 10 bases identical to TRBD2. Germline lookup yields CDR1 LNHDA and CDR2 SQIVND (reference sequence). The V segment lost 6 bases and the J segment 0 bases; nucleotides outside the gene matches: 4. The CDR3 length is 15 residues.

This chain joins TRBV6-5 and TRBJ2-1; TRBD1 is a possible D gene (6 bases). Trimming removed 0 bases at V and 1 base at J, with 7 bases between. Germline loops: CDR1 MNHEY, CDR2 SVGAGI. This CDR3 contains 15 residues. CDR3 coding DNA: TGTGCCAGCAGTTACTCGCAGGGGTCCTACAATGAGCAGTTCTTC. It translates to CASSYSQGSYNEQFF.

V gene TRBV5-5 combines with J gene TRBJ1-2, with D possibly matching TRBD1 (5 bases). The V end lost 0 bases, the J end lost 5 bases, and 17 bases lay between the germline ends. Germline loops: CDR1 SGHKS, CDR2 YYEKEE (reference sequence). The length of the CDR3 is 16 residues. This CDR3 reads CASSLGAAGNGYGYTF. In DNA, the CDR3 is TGTGCCAGCAGCTTGGGGGCTGCAGGGAACGGATATGGCTACACCTTC.

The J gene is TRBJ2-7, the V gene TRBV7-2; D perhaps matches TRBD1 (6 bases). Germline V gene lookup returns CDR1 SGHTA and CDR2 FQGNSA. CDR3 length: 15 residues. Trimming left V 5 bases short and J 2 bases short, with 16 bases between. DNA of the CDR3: TGTGCCAGCAGCCCACAGGGCGGCTTGACCTACGAGCAGTACTTC. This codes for CASSPQGGLTYEQYF.

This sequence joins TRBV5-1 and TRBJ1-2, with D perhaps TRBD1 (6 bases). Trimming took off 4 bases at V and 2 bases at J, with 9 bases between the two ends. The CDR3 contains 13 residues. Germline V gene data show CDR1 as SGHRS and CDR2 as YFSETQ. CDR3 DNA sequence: TGCGCCAGCAGCCCCGGACAGAACTATGGCTACACCTTC. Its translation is CASSPGQNYGYTF. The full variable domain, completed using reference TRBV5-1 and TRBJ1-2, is KAGVTQTPRYLIKTRGQQVTLSCSPISGHRSVSWYQQTPGQGLQFLFEYFSETQRNKGNFPGRFSGRQFSNSRSEMNVSTLELGDSALYLCASSPGQNYGYTFGSGTRLTVV.